This TCR beta chain was recovered during a study of cytomegalovirus exposure and HLA in healthy donors. For the study at large: Researchers previously reported finding roughly 120 million unique TCR beta sequences from about 170 million T cells. The study's findings and limits: In a later analysis, HLA-C alleles had the fewest associated TCRs, DRB1 alleles the most. Apparent HLA restriction characterized most CMV-associated TCR beta chains in a later analysis.

Worth noting for this clone: Its antigen is still unknown.

This PCR relied on a set of 60 Vbeta primers and 13 Jbeta primers. Libraries were prepared by immunoSEQ multiplex PCR; TCRdb keeps only in-frame clonotypes and omits some of them. The sample yields fewer than 85,000 clones, more than 75% seen once. Germline V gene data show CDR1 as SGHRS and CDR2 as YFSETQ. V was clipped by 6 bases and J by 5 bases; unmatched bases: 9. The CDR3 sequence is 14 residues long. The genes are TRBV5-1 and TRBJ2-5; 8 bases agree with TRBD1. Material: PBMCs. The sequence came from a middle-aged man in good health and CMV-seronegative. The CDR3 here is CASTPGQGLETQYF. The CDR3 DNA sequence: TGCGCCAGCACCCCAGGACAGGGTCTGGAGACCCAGTACTTC.